This TCR beta chain comes out of a study of blood T cell repertoires in COVID-19. Study summary: Sites in the United States, Italy and Spain provided acute and convalescent COVID-19 samples. T cells, B-cell-depleted T cells, or PBMCs supplied cDNA or gDNA.

This table comes from immunoSEQ multiplex PCR, and its TCRdb copy is limited to in-frame clones, with some not included. The top ten hold under 11% of the sample, which has more than 350,000 clones, over 75% seen once. Sequences were obtained from peripheral blood. The sequence came from a woman aged 25 to 39 with COVID-19, enrolled during active disease.

The CDR3: CASSYSGQGQGIRSNEQFF. In DNA form, the CDR3 reads TGTGCCAGCAGTTACTCCGGACAGGGACAGGGAATTAGGTCCAATGAGCAGTTCTTC. The chain links TRBV6-2 or TRBV6-3 to TRBJ2-1; 9 bases map to TRBD1. The CDR3 contains 19 residues. Trimming removed 0 bases from V and 6 bases from J; junction bases left unmatched: 15. Germline-derived CDR1 and CDR2 are MNHEY and SVGEGT.